These T cell receptor beta chains were read from a single sample in a study of blood T cells in healthy people across ages. From the 5' RACE reads, TCRdb called clonotypes with MiXCR, one entry per CDR3 protein. The sample lists about 830,000 distinct CDR3 sequences, 58% occurring once. Sequenced material: blood. The receptors shown here come from a man aged 25-45 years in good health. CDR3s include the opening cysteine and the closing phenylalanine or tryptophan. The D gene is left open where the match is weak. Part of the rows lack a size; the others show once, few, many or a class for expanded clones.

.	14	TRBJ2-7	.	TRBV9	CASSVGPSDYEQYF	TGTGCCAGCAGCGTAGGTCCTTCAGACTACGAGCAGTACTTC
.	14	TRBJ1-1	.	TRBV7-9	CASSFEDSNTEAFF	TGTGCCAGCAGCTTCGAGGACAGTAACACTGAAGCTTTCTTT
.	15	TRBJ2-7	TRBD2	TRBV2	CASSETGGLVIEQYF	TGTGCCAGCAGCGAAACCGGAGGACTAGTAATTGAGCAGTACTTC
.	14	TRBJ2-7	TRBD1	TRBV6-6	CASSTRQGTYEQYF	TGTGCCAGCAGTACTCGACAGGGAACTTACGAGCAGTACTTC
.	14	TRBJ2-7	.	TRBV7-9	CASSFSGPDYEQYF	TGTGCCAGCAGCTTCTCTGGACCGGACTACGAGCAGTACTTC
.	13	TRBJ2-5	.	TRBV6-2/TRBV6-3	CASSATYQETQYF	TGTGCCAGCAGTGCGACCTACCAAGAGACCCAGTACTTC
.	13	TRBJ2-7	.	TRBV28	CAANSGRTYEQYF	TGTGCCGCCAATAGCGGCCGCACCTACGAGCAGTACTTC
few	13	TRBJ1-1	TRBD1	TRBV20-1	CSARKTGFTEAFF	TGCAGTGCTAGAAAGACAGGGTTCACTGAAGCTTTCTTT
.	16	TRBJ2-3	.	TRBV4-3	CASSQLLKGYTDTQYF	TGCGCCAGCAGCCAACTCTTAAAGGGATACACAGATACGCAGTATTTT
.	16	TRBJ1-1	.	TRBV7-8	CASSHPTGLENTEAFF	TGTGCCAGCAGCCACCCCACAGGGTTGGAGAACACTGAAGCTTTCTTT
.	13	TRBJ1-2	.	TRBV29-1	CSVGHQGPHGYTF	TGCAGCGTTGGTCACCAGGGGCCCCATGGCTACACCTTC
many	15	TRBJ2-7	TRBD2	TRBV12-3/TRBV12-4	CASSFTSGRIYEQYF	TGTGCCAGCAGTTTCACTAGCGGGAGAATCTACGAGCAGTACTTC
few	13	TRBJ2-7	.	TRBV29-1	CSVETGASYEQYF	TGCAGCGTTGAAACTGGGGCGTCCTACGAGCAGTACTTC
few	12	TRBJ2-4	.	TRBV3-1	CASSQVRTELYF	TGTGCCAGCAGCCAAGTAAGGACAGAGTTGTACTTC
.	14	TRBJ2-7	.	TRBV6-6	CASSYGQSSYEQYF	TGTGCCAGCAGTTACGGGCAGAGCTCCTACGAGCAGTACTTC
.	15	TRBJ2-6	.	TRBV7-2	CASSLVVGGANVLTF	TGTGCCAGCAGCTTAGTAGTGGGTGGGGCCAACGTCCTGACTTTC
.	15	TRBJ1-2	.	TRBV21-1	CASSKVRSVEYGYTF	TGTGCCAGCAGCAAAGTTAGGAGTGTAGAGTATGGCTACACCTTC
.	14	TRBJ2-1	.	TRBV29-1	CSVFRLGPYNEQFF	TGCAGCGTCTTCCGACTAGGCCCCTACAATGAGCAGTTCTTC
.	11	TRBJ2-7	.	TRBV20-1	CSARDPYEQYF	TGCAGTGCTAGAGATCCCTACGAGCAGTACTTC
.	16	TRBJ2-1	TRBD2	TRBV7-2	CASSLGWVAGVNEQFF	TGTGCCAGCAGCTTAGGCTGGGTAGCGGGAGTAAATGAGCAGTTCTTC
.	16	TRBJ2-3	TRBD2	TRBV20-1	CSASPWREGLTDTQYF	TGCAGTGCTAGCCCGTGGCGGGAGGGTCTTACAGATACGCAGTATTTT
few	17	TRBJ2-5	TRBD1	TRBV27	CASSLRRTGTGVETQYF	TGTGCCAGCAGTCTAAGGCGTACCGGGACAGGGGTAGAGACCCAGTACTTC
few	15	TRBJ2-7	TRBD2	TRBV12-5	CAPGTSGSYSYEQYF	TGTGCTCCTGGGACTAGCGGGAGTTACTCCTACGAGCAGTACTTC
.	16	TRBJ2-3	TRBD2	TRBV12-3/TRBV12-4	CASSLNLLAGGDTQYF	TGTGCCAGCAGTTTAAATTTACTAGCGGGAGGAGATACGCAGTATTTT
.	11	TRBJ2-7	.	TRBV28	CAHSDNYEQYF	TGTGCTCACAGTGATAACTACGAGCAGTACTTC
.	15	TRBJ1-1	.	TRBV6-2/TRBV6-3	CASSYSRTGTHEAFF	TGTGCCAGCAGTTACTCGAGAACCGGGACACATGAAGCTTTCTTT
.	14	TRBJ2-7	.	TRBV9	CASSPAEPRDEQYF	TGTGCCAGCAGTCCGGCCGAACCGCGCGACGAGCAGTACTTC
few	15	TRBJ1-4	TRBD1	TRBV6-6	CASRTGDHWGEKLFF	TGTGCCAGCAGAACAGGGGATCACTGGGGTGAAAAACTGTTTTTT
few	16	TRBJ1-5	.	TRBV12-3/TRBV12-4	CASSPSHGKFTQPQHF	TGTGCCAGCAGTCCCTCGCACGGAAAGTTTACTCAGCCCCAGCATTTT
.	16	TRBJ2-7	TRBD2	TRBV10-3	CAISTYPGTSGYEQYF	TGTGCCATCAGCACATATCCCGGGACTAGCGGATACGAGCAGTACTTC
.	13	TRBJ2-1	TRBD2	TRBV20-1	CSARDRGEVEQFF	TGCAGTGCTAGAGATCGGGGGGAGGTTGAGCAGTTCTTC
.	15	TRBJ1-1	.	TRBV3-1	CASSHQGIPNTEAFF	TGTGCCAGCAGCCATCAAGGGATACCGAACACTGAAGCTTTCTTT
once	13	TRBJ1-4	.	TRBV4-3	CASSPVGPEKLFF	TGCGCCAGCAGCCCCGTAGGGCCTGAAAAACTGTTTTTT
few	14	TRBJ2-7	.	TRBV29-1	CSVEIFGNIYEQYF	TGCAGCGTTGAAATCTTCGGGAACATCTACGAGCAGTACTTC
few	16	TRBJ2-7	.	TRBV27	CASSLRVSNPNYEQYF	TGTGCCAGCAGTTTAAGGGTTAGTAACCCCAACTACGAGCAGTACTTC
.	13	TRBJ1-2	.	TRBV5-6	CASSLGLIYGYTF	TGTGCCAGCAGCCTGGGACTGATCTATGGCTACACCTTC
.	12	TRBJ1-2	.	TRBV29-1	CSVFSPAGLYTF	TGCAGCGTTTTTTCCCCTGCAGGGCTCTACACCTTC
.	12	TRBJ1-5	.	TRBV12-3/TRBV12-4	CASRSGVQPQHF	TGTGCCAGCAGGTCGGGGGTTCAGCCCCAGCATTTT
.	14	TRBJ2-4	TRBD1	TRBV6-5	CASSTRRQGHEQYF	TGTGCCAGCAGTACCCGACGACAGGGACATGAGCAGTACTTC
.	13	TRBJ2-3	TRBD2	TRBV29-1	CSSGLAATDTQYF	TGCAGCTCCGGACTAGCGGCCACAGATACGCAGTATTTT
.	16	TRBJ2-3	TRBD2	TRBV10-3	CAISSGTSGGTDTQYF	TGTGCCATCAGTTCCGGGACTAGCGGTGGCACAGATACGCAGTATTTT
.	13	TRBJ2-1	.	TRBV29-1	CSVGILWDNEQFF	TGCAGCGTTGGAATACTCTGGGACAATGAGCAGTTCTTC
few	15	TRBJ1-5	.	TRBV6-2/TRBV6-3	CASSYKGDSNQPQHF	TGTGCCAGCAGTTACAAGGGGGATAGCAATCAGCCCCAGCATTTT
.	15	TRBJ2-1	TRBD2	TRBV7-2	CASSATSGSWDEQFF	TGTGCCAGCAGCGCAACTAGCGGGAGTTGGGATGAGCAGTTCTTC